The rows below give T cell receptor beta chains drawn from one sample of a study of blood T cell repertoires in COVID-19. The repertoire was sequenced with immunoSEQ multiplex PCR; TCRdb's copy has only in-frame clones and lacks some. Seen here are some 180,000 clones, under 90% observed once, and the top ten hold 6.7%. Material for sequencing was peripheral blood. These TCRs come from a man between 40 and 49 years old with acute or convalescent COVID-19. CDR3s include the opening cysteine and the closing phenylalanine or tryptophan. The order of the fields is clone size, D gene, V gene, J gene, CDR3 protein, CDR3 DNA. A D gene is named only where the DNA matches it firmly. The size field is filled for only some rows; it gives once, few, many or a size class.

size: -
D: TRBD1
V: TRBV5-1
J: TRBJ1-1
CDR3: CASSLRGQGTEAFF
DNA: TGCGCCAGCAGCTTGCGGGGACAGGGCACTGAAGCTTTCTTT

size: -
D: TRBD1
V: TRBV7-3
J: TRBJ2-7
CDR3: CASSSWDRGTYEQYF
DNA: TGTGCCAGCAGCTCCTGGGACAGGGGCACCTACGAGCAGTACTTC

size: -
D: TRBD2
V: TRBV13
J: TRBJ2-5
CDR3: CASSLGSGGARETQYF
DNA: TGTGCCAGCAGCTTGGGAAGCGGGGGGGCACGGGAGACCCAGTACTTC

size: -
D: -
V: TRBV7-2
J: TRBJ1-3
CDR3: CASSGGASGSGNTIYF
DNA: TGTGCCAGCTCAGGCGGGGCTTCAGGCTCTGGAAACACCATATATTTT

size: -
D: -
V: TRBV5-1
J: TRBJ2-7
CDR3: CASSLAGFPYEQYF
DNA: TGCGCCAGCAGCTTGGCAGGGTTCCCCTACGAGCAGTACTTC

size: -
D: TRBD1
V: TRBV9
J: TRBJ2-2
CDR3: CASSAGGANTGELFF
DNA: TGTGCCAGCAGCGCAGGGGGCGCGAACACCGGGGAGCTGTTTTTT

size: -
D: -
V: TRBV20-1
J: TRBJ2-1
CDR3: CSARQDNEQFF
DNA: TGCAGTGCCCGACAGGACAATGAGCAGTTCTTC

size: -
D: -
V: TRBV27
J: TRBJ1-2
CDR3: CASSPSRDVLSGYTF
DNA: TGTGCCAGCAGTCCCTCCAGGGATGTTTTGAGTGGCTACACCTTC

size: -
D: -
V: TRBV11-2
J: TRBJ2-7
CDR3: CASSQVGYEQYF
DNA: TGTGCCAGCAGCCAAGTCGGCTACGAGCAGTACTTC

size: -
D: TRBD1
V: TRBV7-2
J: TRBJ1-2
CDR3: CASSTQGPWGYTF
DNA: TGTGCCAGCAGCACACAGGGGCCCTGGGGCTACACCTTC

size: -
D: TRBD1
V: TRBV6-1
J: TRBJ1-5
CDR3: CASSESRQGPQHF
DNA: TGTGCCAGCAGTGAATCCAGACAGGGACCCCAGCATTTT

size: -
D: TRBD1
V: TRBV4-3
J: TRBJ2-7
CDR3: CASSQEIGRGHYEQYF
DNA: TGCGCCAGCAGCCAAGAGATCGGCAGGGGGCACTACGAGCAGTACTTC

size: -
D: -
V: TRBV6-4
J: TRBJ2-4
CDR3: CASSVPSRTTTPNIQYF
DNA: TGTGCCAGCAGCGTACCCTCGAGAACGACAACTCCGAACATTCAGTACTTC

size: -
D: TRBD1
V: TRBV27
J: TRBJ1-6
CDR3: CASSFLTGSNSPLHF
DNA: TGTGCCAGCAGTTTCCTGACAGGGAGTAATTCACCCCTCCACTTT

size: -
D: TRBD1
V: TRBV7-2
J: TRBJ2-3
CDR3: CASSLQGADTQYF
DNA: TGTGCCAGCAGCCTCCAGGGGGCAGATACGCAGTATTTT

size: -
D: -
V: TRBV18
J: TRBJ1-1
CDR3: CASSQLQGTEAFF
DNA: TGTGCCAGCTCCCAGCTACAGGGAACTGAAGCTTTCTTT

size: -
D: TRBD1
V: TRBV6-2/TRBV6-3
J: TRBJ1-5
CDR3: CASSPGQHYQPQHF
DNA: TGTGCCAGCAGCCCGGGACAGCATTATCAGCCCCAGCATTTT

size: -
D: TRBD2
V: TRBV13
J: TRBJ2-1
CDR3: CASSLGGVAGVSYNEQFF
DNA: TGTGCCAGCAGCTTAGGCGGAGTAGCGGGGGTTTCCTACAATGAGCAGTTCTTC

size: -
D: TRBD2
V: TRBV5-1
J: TRBJ2-7
CDR3: CASSRLAGGSSYEQYF
DNA: TGCGCCAGCAGCCGCCTAGCGGGGGGCTCCTCCTACGAGCAGTACTTC

size: few
D: TRBD1
V: TRBV5-6
J: TRBJ1-1
CDR3: CASRRQGRRTEAFF
DNA: TGTGCCAGCAGAAGACAGGGCCGGCGGACTGAAGCTTTCTTT

size: once
D: -
V: TRBV5-1
J: TRBJ1-1
CDR3: CASSLTGSREAFF
DNA: TGCGCCAGCAGCTTGACGGGGAGCCGAGAAGCTTTCTTT

size: -
D: -
V: TRBV12-3/TRBV12-4
J: TRBJ2-7
CDR3: CASSLWEGDEQYF
DNA: TGTGCCAGCAGTTTATGGGAGGGGGACGAGCAGTACTTC

size: -
D: -
V: TRBV12-3/TRBV12-4
J: TRBJ2-3
CDR3: CAVAGMDRTQYF
DNA: TGTGCGGTGGCGGGGATGGATCGTACGCAGTATTTT

size: -
D: -
V: TRBV3-1/TRBV3-2
J: TRBJ2-3
CDR3: CASSQDRGYTDTQYF
DNA: TGTGCCAGCAGCCAAGACAGGGGATACACAGATACGCAGTATTTT

size: once
D: -
V: TRBV1
J: TRBJ2-1
CDR3: CTSSQVTSGSNEQFF
DNA: TGCACCAGCAGCCAAGTAACTAGCGGAAGCAATGAGCAGTTCTTC

size: -
D: TRBD2
V: TRBV28
J: TRBJ2-5
CDR3: CASSVAGGNQETQYF
DNA: TGTGCCAGCAGCGTAGCGGGGGGGAACCAAGAGACCCAGTACTTC

size: -
D: -
V: TRBV19
J: TRBJ2-7
CDR3: CASTPTDGWGEQYF
DNA: TGTGCCAGTACCCCGACAGACGGCTGGGGCGAGCAGTACTTC

size: -
D: -
V: TRBV5-1
J: TRBJ1-2
CDR3: CASSFGGVEGYTF
DNA: TGCGCCAGCAGCTTCGGGGGTGTAGAGGGCTACACCTTC

size: -
D: -
V: TRBV6-2/TRBV6-3
J: TRBJ1-5
CDR3: CASSYPGLGGNQPQHF
DNA: TGTGCCAGCAGTTACCCGGGACTAGGAGGGAATCAGCCCCAGCATTTT